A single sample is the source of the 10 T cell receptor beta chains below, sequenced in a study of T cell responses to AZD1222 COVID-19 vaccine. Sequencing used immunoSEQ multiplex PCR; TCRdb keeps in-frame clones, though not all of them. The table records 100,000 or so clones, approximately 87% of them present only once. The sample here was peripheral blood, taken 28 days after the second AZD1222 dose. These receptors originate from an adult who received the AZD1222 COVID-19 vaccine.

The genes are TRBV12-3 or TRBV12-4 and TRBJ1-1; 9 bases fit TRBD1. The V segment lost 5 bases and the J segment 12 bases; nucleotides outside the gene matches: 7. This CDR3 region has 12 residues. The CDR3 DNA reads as TGTGCCAGCAGTAAGGACAGGGGAGGACCTTTCTTT. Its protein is CASSKDRGGPFF.

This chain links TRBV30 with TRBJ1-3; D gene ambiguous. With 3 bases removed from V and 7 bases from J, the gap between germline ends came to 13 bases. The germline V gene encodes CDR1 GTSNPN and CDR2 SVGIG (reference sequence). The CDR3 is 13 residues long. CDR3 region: CAWSPRARNTIYF. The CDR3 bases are TGTGCCTGGAGCCCGAGGGCACGGAACACCATATATTTT.

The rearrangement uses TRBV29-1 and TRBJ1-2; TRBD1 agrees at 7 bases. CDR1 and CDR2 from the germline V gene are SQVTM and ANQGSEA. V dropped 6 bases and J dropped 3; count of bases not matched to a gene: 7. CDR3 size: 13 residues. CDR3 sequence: CSVGQATYYGYTF. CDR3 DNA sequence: TGCAGCGTAGGACAGGCTACATACTATGGCTACACCTTC.

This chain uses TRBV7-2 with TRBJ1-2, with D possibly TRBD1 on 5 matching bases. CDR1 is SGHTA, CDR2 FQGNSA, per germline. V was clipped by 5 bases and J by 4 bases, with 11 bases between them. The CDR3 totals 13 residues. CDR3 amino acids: CASSRTGSYGYTF. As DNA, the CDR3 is TGTGCCAGCAGCCGCACAGGTAGCTATGGCTACACCTTC. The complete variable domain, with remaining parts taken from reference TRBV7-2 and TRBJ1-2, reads GAGVSQSPSNKVTEKGKDVELRCDPISGHTALYWYRQSLGQGLEFLIYFQGNSAPDKSGLPSDRFSAERTGGSVSTLTIQRTQQEDSAVYLCASSRTGSYGYTFGSGTRLTVV.

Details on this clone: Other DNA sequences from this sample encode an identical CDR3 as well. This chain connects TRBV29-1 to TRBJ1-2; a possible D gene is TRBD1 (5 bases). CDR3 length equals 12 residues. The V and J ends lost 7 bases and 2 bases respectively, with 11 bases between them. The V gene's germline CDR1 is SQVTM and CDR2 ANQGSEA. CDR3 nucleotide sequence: TGCAGCGGCGGGGGGGACAACTATGGCTACACCTTC. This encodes CSGGGDNYGYTF.

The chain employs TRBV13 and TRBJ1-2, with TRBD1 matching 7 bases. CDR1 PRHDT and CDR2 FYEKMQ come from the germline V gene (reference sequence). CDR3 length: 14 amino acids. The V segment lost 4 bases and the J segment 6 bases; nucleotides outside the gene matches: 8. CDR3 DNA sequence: TGTGCCAGCAGCTCCCTGACAGGGAAGGATGGCTACACCTTC. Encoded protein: CASSSLTGKDGYTF.

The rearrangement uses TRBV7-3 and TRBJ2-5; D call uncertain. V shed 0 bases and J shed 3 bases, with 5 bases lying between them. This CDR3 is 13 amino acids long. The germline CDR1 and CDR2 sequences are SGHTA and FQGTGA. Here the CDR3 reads CASSLTGKETQYF. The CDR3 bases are TGTGCCAGCAGCTTAACAGGGAAAGAGACCCAGTACTTC.

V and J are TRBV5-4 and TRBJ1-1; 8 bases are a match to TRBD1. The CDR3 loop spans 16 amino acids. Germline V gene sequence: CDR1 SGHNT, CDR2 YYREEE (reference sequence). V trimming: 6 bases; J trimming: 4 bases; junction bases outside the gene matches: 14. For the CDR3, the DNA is TGTGCCAGCACCGCCCCCGGGACAGGAAGAACCACTGAAGCTTTCTTT. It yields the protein CASTAPGTGRTTEAFF.

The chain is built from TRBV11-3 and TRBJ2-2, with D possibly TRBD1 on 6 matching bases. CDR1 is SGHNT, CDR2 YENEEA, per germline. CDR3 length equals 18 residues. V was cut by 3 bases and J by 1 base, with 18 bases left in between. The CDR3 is CASSFAGTQKRNTGELFF. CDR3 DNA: TGTGCCAGCAGCTTCGCCGGGACACAAAAAAGGAACACCGGGGAGCTGTTTTTT. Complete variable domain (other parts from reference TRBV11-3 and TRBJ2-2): EAGVVQSPRYKIIEKKQPVAFWCNPISGHNTLYWYLQNLGQGPELLIRYENEEAVDDSQLPKDRFSAERLKGVDSTLKIQPAELGDSAVYLCASSFAGTQKRNTGELFFGEGSRLTVL.

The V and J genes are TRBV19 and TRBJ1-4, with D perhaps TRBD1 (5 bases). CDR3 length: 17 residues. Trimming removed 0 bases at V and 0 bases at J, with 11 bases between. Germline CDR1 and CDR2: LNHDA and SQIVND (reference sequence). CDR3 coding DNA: TGTGCCAGTAGTATAGATTGGGGGAGCGCAACTAATGAAAAACTGTTTTTT. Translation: CASSIDWGSATNEKLFF.